One sample yielded the 19 T cell receptor beta chains listed below, sequenced in a study of T cells in Graves' hyperthyroidism and ophthalmopathy. The source material, RNA transcripts, was used to amplify TCR beta CDR3 regions. When the TCR CDR3 underwent first-round RT-PCR, the HTBI primer set was used. TCRdb analysed the multiplex PCR reads with MiXCR anew, one entry per CDR3 protein. Of about 210,000 distinct CDR3 sequences listed, about 15% are singletons. The sample consisted of blood. These receptors came from a man between 45 and 60 years old with Graves' hyperthyroidism.

This clonotype was picked up many times. The rearrangement links TRBV28 to TRBJ2-3, with D perhaps being TRBD1 or TRBD2 (5 bases each). Trimming removed 6 bases from V and 0 bases from J, with 16 bases in between. The CDR3 loop spans 16 amino acids. Per the germline V gene, CDR1 is MDHEN and CDR2 is SYDVKM. The CDR3 DNA reads TGTGCCAGCAGCGCCCCCGGGGACGGGAGCACAGATACGCAGTATTTT. Translated, it gives CASSAPGDGSTDTQYF.

This clonotype was recorded a few times. This may stem from a read error, because a much larger clone lies one nucleotide away. The chain recombines TRBV7-2 with TRBJ2-7, with 9 bases lining up with TRBD1. The junction had 9 bases not matched to a gene; V was cut back by 4 bases and J by 5 bases. This CDR3 has 15 amino acids. Germline V gives CDR1 SGHTA, CDR2 FQGNSA. CDR3 in amino acids: CASSSSRDRAHEQYF. CDR3 sequence (DNA): TGTGCCAGCAGCTCTTCCCGGGACAGGGCGCACGAGCAGTACTTC.

This clonotype was detected ten times or more. The chain is built from TRBV7-2 and TRBJ2-7; tentative D call: TRBD1 (5 bases). The CDR3 is 14 residues long. The germline V gene encodes CDR1 SGHTA and CDR2 FQGNSA. V lost 1 base and J 5 bases, leaving 12 bases between the germline ends. The CDR3 sequence is CASSLDVGADEQYF. CDR3 bases: TGTGCCAGCAGCTTAGATGTAGGGGCTGACGAGCAGTACTTC.

There are many counts of this clonotype. The V and J genes are TRBV5-1 and TRBJ2-7; D might be TRBD1 (6 bases). The CDR3 is made up of 14 amino acids. V was cut by 5 bases and J by 0 bases, with 12 bases left in between. CDR1 and CDR2 (germline): SGHRS, YFSETQ. CDR3 in DNA: TGCGCCAGCAGGCCCGGGACAAGCTCCTACGAGCAGTACTTC. Protein sequence: CASRPGTSSYEQYF. The complete variable domain, with remaining parts taken from reference TRBV5-1 and TRBJ2-7, reads KAGVTQTPRYLIKTRGQQVTLSCSPISGHRSVSWYQQTPGQGLQFLFEYFSETQRNKGNFPGRFSGRQFSNSRSEMNVSTLELGDSALYLCASRPGTSSYEQYFGPGTRLTVT.

The rearrangement links TRBV6-5 to TRBJ1-4; D remains ambiguous. Germline V gene lookup returns CDR1 MNHEY and CDR2 SVGAGI. This CDR3 is 17 amino acids long. Trimming pared 0 bases from V and 1 base from J, leaving 12 bases between. The CDR3 DNA reads TGTGCCAGCAGTTACTCAGTTTTTGCCGAAACTAATGAAAAACTGTTTTTT. It yields the protein CASSYSVFAETNEKLFF.

This clonotype occurred a few times. V usage is TRBV7-2 and J usage is TRBJ2-5; 14 bases are a match to TRBD2. V dropped 7 bases and J dropped 3; count of bases not matched to a gene: 4. The CDR3 consists of 15 residues. In germline, CDR1 is SGHTA, CDR2 FQGNSA. The CDR3 spells CASNRLAGGKETQYF. The CDR3 DNA reads as TGTGCCAGCAACCGACTAGCGGGAGGGAAAGAGACCCAGTACTTC.

On this clonotype itself: One junction end does not reproduce the germline sequence, and a read error may be involved. The chain links TRBV7-7 to TRBJ2-7, with 7 bases aligning to TRBD1. CDR1 and CDR2 from the germline V gene are SSHAT and FNYEAQ (reference sequence). The length of the CDR3 is 16 residues. CDR3 DNA sequence: TGTGCTAGCAGCTTAGTAGACAGGGTATCGAGGTACGAGCAGTACTTC. The encoded protein is CASSLVDRVSRYEQYF.

This clonotype was seen at least ten times. The CDR3 here is CASSLSHSGDAETQYF. The CDR3 coding sequence is TGTGCCAGCAGTTTATCTCATTCAGGGGACGCGGAGACCCAGTACTTC. The chain has TRBV28 and TRBJ2-5; the D gene is possibly TRBD1 (6 bases). Trimming took 1 base from V and 5 from J, leaving 17 bases between them. The CDR3 is 16 amino acids. The germline V gene encodes CDR1 MDHEN and CDR2 SYDVKM.

This clonotype was detected a few times. The V gene is TRBV7-9, the J gene TRBJ1-6; 7 bases agree with TRBD1. The CDR3 is made up of 15 amino acids. Germline trimming cut 1 base from V and 10 bases from J; bases unmatched to any gene: 7. The V gene's germline CDR1 is SEHNR and CDR2 FQNEAQ (reference sequence). The CDR3 DNA follows: TGTGCCAGCAGCTTAGGCCAGGGGGAATGGTCACCCCTCCACTTT. It yields the protein CASSLGQGEWSPLHF.

This clonotype has ten or more counts. The rearrangement uses TRBV12-3 or TRBV12-4 and TRBJ2-7; D gene ambiguous. The V and J ends lost 2 bases and 2 bases respectively, with 10 bases between them. This CDR3 is 14 amino acids long. The CDR3 region has the DNA TGTGCCAGCAGTTTAATGGACGGCCCCTACGAGCAGTACTTC. Protein product: CASSLMDGPYEQYF.

On this clonotype itself: Relative to the germline gene, one junction end is altered; a read error may explain this. The chain links TRBV5-8 to TRBJ2-2, with 9 bases aligning to TRBD2. The CDR3 covers 17 residues. CDR1 SGHTS and CDR2 YDEGEE come from the germline V gene. The CDR3 DNA follows: TGTGCCAGCAGCTTGCAAGGCGCTAGCGGGATCACCGGGGAGCCGTTTTTT. It yields the protein CASSLQGASGITGEPFF.

This clonotype was counted ten times or more. This chain connects TRBV28 to TRBJ2-5; D possibly corresponds to TRBD1 (6 bases). Germline V lookup: CDR1 MDHEN, CDR2 SYDVKM. The V end was cut by 10 bases, the J end by 3 bases, with 15 bases between. The CDR3 is made up of 13 amino acids. Here the CDR3 DNA reads TGTGCCACGGACACAGGGAACAAAGAGACCCAGTACTTC. Translation gives CATDTGNKETQYF. The full variable domain, in which reference TRBV28 and TRBJ2-5 provide the parts outside the CDR3, is DVKVTQSSRYLVKRTGEKVFLECVQDMDHENMFWYRQDPGLGLRLIYFSYDVKMKEKGDIPEGYSVSREKKERFSLILESASTNQTSMYLCATDTGNKETQYFGPGTRLLVL.

The chain has TRBV18 and TRBJ2-1; TRBD2 is a possible D gene (5 bases). This CDR3 is built from 13 residues. V lost 1 base, J lost 10 bases, and 11 bases lay in between. In germline, CDR1 is KGHSH, CDR2 LQKENI. CDR3: CASSPLSPGEQFF. As DNA, the CDR3 is TGTGCCAGCTCACCACTCTCCCCGGGAGAGCAGTTCTTC.

This clonotype was detected only a few times. The chain uses TRBV4-2 and TRBJ2-1; 8 bases are shared with TRBD2. V dropped 0 bases and J dropped 5; count of bases not matched to a gene: 6. The CDR3 length is 16 residues. The germline V gene has CDR1 LGHNA and CDR2 YNFKEQ. The chain's CDR3 is CASSQDGASGHNEQFF. The CDR3 DNA follows: TGTGCCAGCAGCCAAGATGGGGCTAGCGGGCACAATGAGCAGTTCTTC.

The V gene is TRBV12-3 or TRBV12-4, the J gene TRBJ2-7; D might be TRBD2 (6 bases). The CDR3 runs 13 residues. Between the trimmed V and J ends, which lost 5 bases and 5 bases, there was a span of 13 bases. CDR3 protein: CASSELTSDEQYF. In DNA, the CDR3 is TGTGCCAGCAGTGAATTGACTAGTGACGAGCAGTACTTC.

Only a few counts were recorded for this clonotype. The junction departs from germline at one end; a sequencing error may be responsible. The gene calls are TRBV3-1 and TRBJ2-2; a possible D gene is TRBD2 (6 bases). Germline loops: CDR1 LGHDT, CDR2 YNNKEL (reference sequence). The CDR3 extends over 15 amino acids. The CDR3 DNA follows: TGTGCCAGCAGCCGCGGGGAGTTGGGGACCGGGGAGCTGCTTTTT. Protein: CASSRGELGTGELLF.

This clonotype was picked up a small number of times. The rearrangement links TRBV11-3 to TRBJ1-6; D is possibly TRBD1 (5 bases). Per the germline V gene, CDR1 is SGHNT and CDR2 is YENEEA. The CDR3 is 14 residues long. Trimming shortened V by 5 bases and J by 8 bases, and 13 bases separated the two germline ends. CDR3 sequence (DNA): TGTGCCAGCAGCGCCGCGGGACTCCATTCACCCCTCCACTTT. It is translated as CASSAAGLHSPLHF.

This clonotype was observed at least ten times. This chain links TRBV20-1 with TRBJ2-1, with 10 positions matching TRBD2. The ends lost 6 bases at V and 6 bases at J; junction bases unmatched: 8. Germline V gene sequence: CDR1 DFQATT, CDR2 SNEGSKA (reference sequence). The CDR3 consists of 14 residues. The CDR3 protein is CSAQAGGPVNEQFF. CDR3 bases: TGCAGTGCGCAAGCGGGAGGGCCAGTCAATGAGCAGTTCTTC.

The sample holds many counts of this clonotype. V is TRBV2 and J is TRBJ2-1; 10 bases are a match to TRBD2. With 4 bases clipped from V and 12 bases from J, the junction kept 9 bases outside the gene matches. The CDR3 runs 14 residues. CDR1 and CDR2 from the germline V gene are SNHLY and FYNNEI. CDR3 amino acids: CASSVAGGLVGQFF. In nucleotides, the CDR3 is TGTGCCAGCAGTGTAGCGGGAGGCCTGGTGGGGCAGTTCTTC.